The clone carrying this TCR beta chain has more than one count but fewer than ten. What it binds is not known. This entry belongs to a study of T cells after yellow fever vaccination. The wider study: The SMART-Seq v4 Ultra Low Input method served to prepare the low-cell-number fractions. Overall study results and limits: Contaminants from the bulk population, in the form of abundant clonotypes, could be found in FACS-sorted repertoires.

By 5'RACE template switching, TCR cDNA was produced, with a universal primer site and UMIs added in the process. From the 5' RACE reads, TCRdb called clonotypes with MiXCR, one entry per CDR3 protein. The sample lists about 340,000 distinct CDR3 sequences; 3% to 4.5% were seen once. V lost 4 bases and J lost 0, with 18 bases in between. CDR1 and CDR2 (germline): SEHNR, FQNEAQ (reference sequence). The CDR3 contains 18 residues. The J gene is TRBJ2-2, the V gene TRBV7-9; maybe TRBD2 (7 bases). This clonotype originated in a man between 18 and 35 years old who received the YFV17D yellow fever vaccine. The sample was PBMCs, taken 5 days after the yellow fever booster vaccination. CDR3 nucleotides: TGTGCCAGCAGCTCCACGCGGCGGGGGCGATCGAACACCGGGGAGCTGTTTTTT. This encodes CASSSTRRGRSNTGELFF.